The entry below gives a single T cell receptor (beta chain) sequence along with its context. The antigen remains undetermined. Pregnant or lactating patients were excluded, as were those with uncontrolled infection or other autoimmune disease. Each diagnosis drew on symptoms, thyroxine, TRAb, thyroid ultrasound and orbital computed tomography findings. This sample is part of a study of T cells in Graves' hyperthyroidism and ophthalmopathy. Notes on the study in general: Using 13 V-J features, a model discriminated ophthalmopathy from stable hyperthyroidism. Blood samples included most of the expanded thyroid clonotypes exceeding 0.001.

TCR beta CDR3 sequences were amplified from RNA transcripts. HTBI primers drove first-round RT-PCR of the TCR CDR3. TCRdb passed the multiplex PCR reads through MiXCR, listing each CDR3 protein once. The sample has 500,000 to 600,000 distinct CDR3 sequences; about 46% are singletons. Per the germline V gene, CDR1 is PRHDT and CDR2 is FYEKMQ (reference sequence). This CDR3 spans 14 amino acids. Trimming took 3 bases from V and 12 from J; bases not matched to a gene: 7. The sequenced sample was peripheral blood or thyroid tissue (not recorded which). This sequence was found in an adult woman with Graves' disease, either hyperthyroidism or ophthalmopathy (not recorded which). The V and J genes are TRBV13 and TRBJ1-4, with 10 bases matching TRBD1. The CDR3 loop is CASSFSTGGAQLFF. The CDR3 DNA reads TGTGCCAGCAGCTTCTCGACAGGGGGCGCTCAACTGTTTTTT.